This TCR beta chain was retrieved from a study of blood T cell repertoires in COVID-19. The method was immunoSEQ multiplex PCR; TCRdb's version includes in-frame clones alone and lacks a portion of them. The data contain 80,000 or so clones, around 80% of them singletons. The germline V gene encodes CDR1 SGHVS and CDR2 FNYEAQ. V lost 5 bases and J 0 bases, leaving 12 bases between the germline ends. CDR3 length: 15 residues. Sequenced input: peripheral blood. The sequence came from an older woman with acute or convalescent COVID-19. The chain couples TRBV7-6 to TRBJ2-3, with D possibly matching TRBD2 (5 bases). The CDR3 sequence is CASSVGLSSTDTQYF. The DNA of the CDR3 is TGTGCCAGCAGCGTCGGACTTTCTAGCACAGATACGCAGTATTTT.